The 21 T cell receptor beta chains in this list originate from one sample, sequenced in a study of CD8+CD57+ T cells in acquired aplastic anemia. Genomic DNA constituted the template upon which TCR beta VDJ and CDR3 profiling was performed. TCRdb independently ran MiXCR on the reads; one entry per CDR3 protein. The sample comprises about 200,000 distinct CDR3 sequences, roughly 45% of which are singletons, and 20% rests with the top ten. Individuals selected for sequencing had exhibited CD8+CD57+ cell expansion on flow cytometry. The source material was sorted CD4+, CD8+, or CD8+CD57+ T cells (not recorded which) from PBMCs. Receptor source: a human donor with aplastic anemia.

With respect to this clonotype: A junction end diverges from the germline sequence, so it may reflect a read error. In nucleotides, the CDR3 is TGTGCCAGCAGCCTACGAGGGAGGCTGGGCACAGATACGCAGTATTTT. It codes for CASSLRGRLGTDTQYF. V usage is TRBV5-1 and J usage is TRBJ2-3; possibly TRBD2 for D (6 bases). The germline V gene encodes CDR1 SGHRS and CDR2 YFSETQ. The CDR3 is made up of 16 amino acids.

The rearrangement joins TRBV7-2 to TRBJ2-7, with D possibly being TRBD1 or TRBD2 (5 bases each). V shed 5 bases and J shed 3 bases, with 26 bases lying between them. From germline, CDR1 is SGHTA and CDR2 FQGNSA. This CDR3 comprises 18 residues. This chain's CDR3 is CASSQEGATGSRGYEQYF. The CDR3 DNA is TGTGCCAGCAGCCAAGAAGGGGCTACGGGCTCCCGGGGCTACGAGCAGTACTTC.

The chain uses TRBV20-1 and TRBJ2-7; D might be TRBD1 (5 bases). V lost 1 base and J lost 7, with 14 bases in between. The germline V gene encodes CDR1 DFQATT and CDR2 SNEGSKA (reference sequence). The CDR3 spans 13 residues. The CDR3 DNA is TGCAGTGCTAGAGTGACAGCTCGACGAGAGCAGTACTTC. Translating gives CSARVTARREQYF.

This clonotype showed up many times. The DNA of the CDR3 is TGTGCCAGCAGTGAAAACAGGTTGCGCGGCTACACCTTC. Translation gives CASSENRLRGYTF. The rearrangement joins TRBV2 to TRBJ1-2, with a possible D match to TRBD1 (5 bases). With 2 bases removed from V and 8 bases from J, the gap between germline ends came to 12 bases. Germline CDR1 and CDR2: SNHLY and FYNNEI. CDR3 length: 13 amino acids.

This clonotype was counted at least ten times. The chain is built from TRBV7-9 and TRBJ1-1; D not certain. Germline V gene data show CDR1 as SEHNR and CDR2 as FQNEAQ (reference sequence). V lost 6 bases, J lost 1 base, and 9 bases lay in between. The CDR3 consists of 13 residues. The CDR3 reads CASSQTANTEAFF. For the CDR3, the DNA is TGTGCCAGCAGTCAGACGGCGAACACTGAAGCTTTCTTT.

This clonotype was observed a handful of times. The V call is TRBV19, the J call TRBJ1-2; TRBD1 aligns across 7 bases. The CDR3 is 12 amino acids. Germline V gene sequence: CDR1 LNHDA, CDR2 SQIVND (reference sequence). V shed 3 bases, J shed 6 bases, and the junction held 1 base outside the gene matches. The DNA of the CDR3 is TGTGCCAGTAGTATGGGGACAGATGGCTACACCTTC. Its translation: CASSMGTDGYTF.

This chain uses TRBV6-6 with TRBJ2-2, with D unclear. The CDR3 is made up of 8 amino acids. Germline V lookup: CDR1 MNHNY, CDR2 SVGAGI (reference sequence). The CDR3 here is CQLRELFF. The CDR3 region has the DNA TGTCAACTCAGGGAGCTGTTTTTT.

This clonotype appeared many times. The V and J genes are TRBV5-1 and TRBJ2-3, with 9 positions matching TRBD2. The CDR3 runs 17 residues. Trimming removed 4 bases from V and 3 bases from J; junction bases left unmatched: 12. Per germline, CDR1 SGHRS and CDR2 YFSETQ. In DNA, the CDR3 is TGCGCCAGCAGCCTAGTTTCTAGCGGGGTATCGACAGATACGCAGTATTTT. Translation: CASSLVSSGVSTDTQYF.

This clonotype was seen at least ten times. This chain connects TRBV11-2 to TRBJ1-5; D unclear. V was clipped by 1 base and J by 3 bases, with 10 bases between them. Germline CDR1 is SGHAT and CDR2 is FQNNGV. The CDR3 totals 15 residues. The CDR3 sequence: CASSLGAGVNQPQHF. The CDR3 DNA sequence: TGTGCCAGCAGCTTAGGGGCAGGAGTCAATCAGCCCCAGCATTTT.

This clonotype was recorded only once. The chain joins TRBV9 to TRBJ1-1; 8 nucleotides match TRBD1. The CDR3 sequence is 16 residues long. Trimming took 3 bases from V and 1 from J; bases not matched to a gene: 8. CDR1 SGDLS and CDR2 YYNGEE come from the germline V gene. The DNA for the CDR3 is TGTGCCAGCAGCGATTACAGGGGGGGAAGGAACACTGAAGCTTTCTTT. It encodes CASSDYRGGRNTEAFF.

In its sample, this clonotype was seen a few times. The chain combines TRBV2 with TRBJ1-2, with D maybe TRBD1 (5 bases). Per the germline V gene, CDR1 is SNHLY and CDR2 is FYNNEI. The CDR3 covers 15 residues. Trimming shortened V by 1 base and J by 6 bases, and 15 bases separated the two germline ends. CDR3 coding DNA: TGTGCCAGCAGTGAAGATAATGCCATGGGACATGGCTACACCTTC. It yields the protein CASSEDNAMGHGYTF. The full variable domain, its missing parts supplied by reference TRBV2 and TRBJ1-2, is EPEVTQTPSHQVTQMGQEVILRCVPISNHLYFYWYRQILGQKVEFLVSFYNNEISEKSEIFDDQFSVERPDGSNFTLKIRSTKLEDSAMYFCASSEDNAMGHGYTFGSGTRLTVV.

The J gene is TRBJ1-2, the V gene TRBV2, with TRBD1 as a possible D gene (5 bases). Germline V lookup: CDR1 SNHLY, CDR2 FYNNEI. V was pared by 3 bases and J by 4 bases, with 6 bases between. The CDR3 is 12 amino acids. The CDR3 region has the DNA TGTGCCAGCAGTGAGGGGGGCTATGGCTACACCTTC. Amino acids: CASSEGGYGYTF.

V and J are TRBV19 and TRBJ1-4; TRBD1 aligns across 7 bases. Germline V gene sequence: CDR1 LNHDA, CDR2 SQIVND (reference sequence). Trimming at V came to 4 bases and at J to 10 bases, leaving 12 bases not matched to a gene. The CDR3 has 15 amino acids. CDR3 sequence reads: CASSTGTVLNGKLFF. The CDR3 DNA sequence: TGTGCCAGTAGTACTGGGACAGTGCTGAACGGAAAACTGTTTTTT. The entire variable domain, with the rest obtained from reference TRBV19 and TRBJ1-4, is as follows: DGGITQSPKYLFRKEGQNVTLSCEQNLNHDAMYWYRQDPGQGLRLIYYSQIVNDFQKGDIAEGYSVSREKKESFPLTVTSAQKNPTAFYLCASSTGTVLNGKLFFGSGTQLSVL.

The rearrangement links TRBV25-1 to TRBJ1-2; D remains unclear. This CDR3 region has 15 residues. CDR1 and CDR2 (germline): MGHDK, SYGVNS. Trimming took 5 bases from V and 1 from J, leaving 14 bases between them. CDR3 in amino acids: CASSPPGRFNYGYTF. DNA of the CDR3: TGTGCCAGCAGTCCACCCGGACGGTTTAACTATGGCTACACCTTC.

In this sample, this clonotype turned up a few times. J is TRBJ2-5 and V is TRBV10-3; D call uncertain. The CDR3 length is 13 residues. Trimming pared 5 bases from V and 2 bases from J, leaving 9 bases between. From germline, CDR1 is ENHRY and CDR2 SYGVKD. The CDR3 protein is CAISPGIQETQYF. CDR3 nucleotides: TGTGCCATCAGTCCAGGAATTCAAGAGACCCAGTACTTC.

This clonotype showed up many times. This chain uses TRBV12-3 or TRBV12-4 with TRBJ1-2; D ambiguous. V was trimmed by 6 bases and J by 1 base, leaving 6 bases between them. This CDR3 contains 12 residues. The CDR3 bases are TGTGCCAGCAGCCCCAGTAACTATGGCTACACCTTC. It translates to CASSPSNYGYTF.

CDR3 in DNA: TGTGCCAGCAGTTCAACGGGAAGCGGGTCTTCCAAAAACATTCAGTACTTC. The encoded protein is CASSSTGSGSSKNIQYF. The genes are TRBV7-9 and TRBJ2-4, with D possibly being TRBD2 (6 bases). Trimming removed 6 bases at V and 2 bases at J, with 20 bases between. The CDR3 extends over 17 amino acids. CDR1 is SEHNR, CDR2 FQNEAQ, per germline (reference sequence).

A note on this clonotype: This may stem from a read error, because a much larger clone lies one nucleotide away. The chain is built from TRBV5-1 and TRBJ2-3; tentative D call: TRBD1 (5 bases). Germline V gene data show CDR1 as SGHRS and CDR2 as YFSETQ. There are 17 residues in the CDR3. V dropped 0 bases and J dropped 0 bases, with 14 bases sitting between them. CDR3 in DNA: TGCGCCAGCAGCTTGGGCTACAGGATCACTAGCACAGATACGCAGTATTTT. Translation gives CASSLGYRITSTDTQYF.

The CDR3 DNA reads TGTGCCAGCAGTTACCGTGGACAGGGGGATGGCTACACCTTC. It yields the protein CASSYRGQGDGYTF. The chain combines TRBV6-5 with TRBJ1-2, with 10 bases identical to TRBD1. V trimming: 2 bases; J trimming: 6 bases; junction bases outside the gene matches: 3. The germline V gene encodes CDR1 MNHEY and CDR2 SVGAGI. CDR3 length: 14 residues.

This clonotype was seen repeatedly, ten times or more. V is TRBV6-4 and J is TRBJ2-6; no firm D call. V was shortened by 3 bases and J by 2 bases, with 8 bases between the two germline ends. The CDR3 extends over 15 amino acids. CDR1 MRHNA and CDR2 SNTAGT come from the germline V gene. CDR3 sequence reads: CASSEKGTGANVLTF. CDR3 in DNA: TGTGCCAGCAGTGAAAAAGGGACTGGGGCCAACGTCCTGACTTTC.

J is TRBJ1-2 and V is TRBV19; TRBD1 matches 8 bases. There are 15 residues in the CDR3. The V and J ends lost 5 bases and 8 bases, in that order; junction bases with no gene match: 13. The germline gives CDR1 LNHDA, CDR2 SQIVND (reference sequence). CDR3 in amino acids: CASSQQGGQAKGYTF. For the CDR3, the DNA is TGTGCCAGTAGTCAACAGGGGGGACAGGCCAAGGGCTACACCTTC. The entire variable domain, with the rest obtained from reference TRBV19 and TRBJ1-2, is as follows: DGGITQSPKYLFRKEGQNVTLSCEQNLNHDAMYWYRQDPGQGLRLIYYSQIVNDFQKGDIAEGYSVSREKKESFPLTVTSAQKNPTAFYLCASSQQGGQAKGYTFGSGTRLTVV.